The clone carrying this TCR beta chain has ten or more counts. Its antigen is not known. In germline, CDR1 is SGHRS, CDR2 YFSETQ. The CDR3 totals 16 residues. Trimming took off 4 bases at V and 1 base at J, with 14 bases between the two ends. PBMCs stored at -80 C, 2 million in total, were the source of the unsorted libraries. These data originate in a study of neurological immune-mediated disorders. Study findings and constraints: Association of the multiple sclerosis repertoire cluster with clinical or MRI features was not observed for any feature.

The making of cDNA relied on 5'RACE with 10-nucleotide random UMIs. From 15-18 subjects, over 160 million TCR-beta sequences were obtained in each sequencing run. One entry per CDR3 protein results from TCRdb running MiXCR on the 5' RACE reads. Found here are some 60,000 distinct CDR3 sequences, 2% to 3% of them singletons; the top ten hold 3%. The rearrangement links TRBV5-1 to TRBJ2-2; tentatively, D is TRBD2 (5 bases). The receptor was derived from a man aged 50-59 years with multiple sclerosis. Material for sequencing was PBMCs. CDR3: CASSPLGGGNTGELFF. DNA for the CDR3: TGCGCCAGCAGCCCCCTCGGCGGAGGGAACACCGGGGAGCTGTTTTTT.